The rows below give T cell receptor beta chains drawn from one sample of a study of preoperative IRX-2 immunotherapy in early breast cancer. Data came from immunoSEQ multiplex PCR; TCRdb stores just in-frame clones and leaves some out. Of roughly 34,000 clones detected, nearly 90% appear once; the ten largest clones hold less than 2%. Specimen: tumor tissue, collected after IRX-2 immunotherapy. Receptors were obtained from a human donor with breast cancer. Each CDR3 is given with its conserved first and last residue. Fields, in order: clone size, J gene, V gene, CDR3 protein. Only part of the rows carry a size: once, few, many, or a class if the clone is expanded.

clone size: -
J gene: TRBJ2-1
V gene: TRBV22-1
CDR3 protein: CASSLTRDSGSYNEQFF

clone size: once
J gene: TRBJ2-6
V gene: TRBV7-1
CDR3 protein: CASSLTGGAGANVLTF

clone size: -
J gene: TRBJ1-2
V gene: TRBV19
CDR3 protein: CASSTAGTRFGYGYTF

clone size: -
J gene: TRBJ1-2
V gene: TRBV6-8
CDR3 protein: CASNTGHGGYTF

clone size: -
J gene: TRBJ1-1
V gene: TRBV28
CDR3 protein: CASSTPGLIEAFF

clone size: -
J gene: TRBJ1-2
V gene: TRBV5-1
CDR3 protein: CASSSRQGGVSNYGYTF

clone size: -
J gene: TRBJ2-2
V gene: TRBV15
CDR3 protein: CATSRDLSGGELFF

clone size: -
J gene: TRBJ1-1
V gene: TRBV6-8
CDR3 protein: CASSRAGGRTEAFF

clone size: -
J gene: TRBJ2-5
V gene: TRBV29-1
CDR3 protein: CSVEWGVEAQYF

clone size: -
J gene: TRBJ1-5
V gene: TRBV6-8
CDR3 protein: CASSVKWSLRALNQPQHF

clone size: once
J gene: TRBJ2-3
V gene: TRBV7-1
CDR3 protein: CASSVGEGYTDTQYF

clone size: -
J gene: TRBJ1-6
V gene: TRBV19
CDR3 protein: CASRDRGSYNSPLHF

clone size: -
J gene: TRBJ2-1
V gene: TRBV6-8
CDR3 protein: CASSYSGTSRTNNEQFF

clone size: -
J gene: TRBJ1-4
V gene: TRBV14
CDR3 protein: CASSPGPLTNEKLFF

clone size: -
J gene: TRBJ1-3
V gene: TRBV6-8
CDR3 protein: CAPRGVFSGNTIYF

clone size: -
J gene: TRBJ1-2
V gene: TRBV6-8
CDR3 protein: CASSYSSTGGRANYGYTF

clone size: -
J gene: TRBJ1-4
V gene: TRBV23-1
CDR3 protein: CASSVHRVSDEKLFF

clone size: -
J gene: TRBJ2-3
V gene: TRBV6-8
CDR3 protein: CASSYSKGGTGDTQYF

clone size: -
J gene: TRBJ1-4
V gene: TRBV28
CDR3 protein: CATHEGTGIKKLFF

clone size: -
J gene: TRBJ1-4
V gene: TRBV11-3
CDR3 protein: CASSLLSVGGEEKLFF

clone size: -
J gene: TRBJ1-5
V gene: TRBV11-3
CDR3 protein: CASSSGGGYNQPQHF

clone size: -
J gene: TRBJ1-3
V gene: TRBV18
CDR3 protein: CASSPGTVDSGNTIYF

clone size: -
J gene: TRBJ1-5
V gene: TRBV6-8
CDR3 protein: CASSFPDSWLDF

clone size: -
J gene: TRBJ2-5
V gene: TRBV2
CDR3 protein: CASRPGLAPETQYF

clone size: -
J gene: TRBJ2-5
V gene: TRBV11-3
CDR3 protein: CASSLVVAGTQETQYF

clone size: once
J gene: TRBJ1-5
V gene: TRBV7-7
CDR3 protein: CASSLAGGNQPQHF

clone size: -
J gene: TRBJ1-3
V gene: TRBV11-3
CDR3 protein: CASSPRGAGLGGNTIYF